This passage covers 16 T cell receptor beta chains from one sample sequenced in a study of blood T cell repertoires in COVID-19. Sequenced by immunoSEQ multiplex PCR; TCRdb stores in-frame clones only, minus some. The data contain fewer than 200,000 clones, roughly 87% of them singletons. Sequenced: peripheral blood. The receptor set was obtained from a man younger than 35 who had recovered from COVID-19.

Only a few counts were recorded for this clone. The V and J genes are TRBV2 and TRBJ1-6; D uncertain. Trimming left V 2 bases short and J 9 bases short, with 14 bases between. The CDR3 has 15 amino acids. Germline-derived CDR1 and CDR2 are SNHLY and FYNNEI. CDR3 loop: CASSESRPQASPLHF. The CDR3, as DNA: TGTGCCAGCAGTGAATCTCGGCCCCAGGCTTCACCCCTCCACTTT.

The V call is TRBV24-1, the J call TRBJ2-1; 14 bases align to TRBD2. Trimming removed 3 bases from V and 7 bases from J; junction bases left unmatched: 16. This CDR3 region has 20 residues. The germline CDR1 and CDR2 sequences are KGHDR and SFDVKD. The chain's CDR3 is CATSDPSETSGRALGNEQFF. In DNA, the CDR3 is TGTGCCACCAGTGATCCCTCCGAGACTAGCGGGAGGGCCCTCGGGAATGAGCAGTTCTTC.

The chain couples TRBV6-2 or TRBV6-3 to TRBJ1-5; tentatively, D is TRBD1 (6 bases). The V end lost 5 bases, the J end lost 8 bases, and 10 bases lay between the germline ends. CDR3 size: 12 residues. Germline CDR1 reads MNHEY; CDR2 reads SVGEGT. The CDR3 DNA is TGTGCCAGCAGTCGGACAGCCGAGCCCCAGCATTTT. Translation: CASSRTAEPQHF.

The chain employs TRBV5-4 and TRBJ1-4; TRBD1 is a possible D gene (6 bases). Germline assignment: CDR1 SGHNT and CDR2 YYREEE (reference sequence). The V end lost 4 bases, the J end lost 4 bases, and 14 bases lay between the germline ends. CDR3 length: 15 amino acids. The CDR3 spells CASSPRGGINEKLFF. The CDR3 coding sequence is TGTGCCAGCAGCCCGCGAGGGGGAATTAATGAAAAACTGTTTTTT.

The genes are TRBV6-5 and TRBJ1-1; 9 positions agree with TRBD1. This CDR3 region has 14 residues. Germline-derived CDR1 and CDR2 are MNHEY and SVGAGI. V dropped 7 bases and J dropped 6; count of bases not matched to a gene: 9. The DNA for the CDR3 is TGTGCCAGCACCTCACAGGGGGCGATGGCTGAAGCTTTCTTT. It encodes CASTSQGAMAEAFF.

The chain employs TRBV5-1 and TRBJ2-1; 7 positions match TRBD2. The CDR3 sequence is 16 residues long. V was pared by 4 bases and J by 5 bases, with 12 bases of the junction left unmatched. Germline values: CDR1 SGHRS, CDR2 YFSETQ. The CDR3 DNA reads TGCGCCAGCAGCCGGATAGCGGGCCGAGGGCACAATGAGCAGTTCTTC. It is translated as CASSRIAGRGHNEQFF.

This clone was observed a few times. The genes are TRBV6-2 or TRBV6-3 and TRBJ1-1, with D perhaps matching TRBD1 (6 bases). V was shortened by 4 bases and J by 4 bases, with 10 bases between the two germline ends. The V gene's germline CDR1 is MNHEY and CDR2 SVGEGT. The CDR3 covers 13 residues. CDR3: CASSFTGSTEAFF. CDR3 DNA: TGTGCCAGCAGTTTTACAGGGAGCACTGAAGCTTTCTTT.

The rearrangement joins TRBV7-2 to TRBJ2-5, with TRBD1 matching over 7 bases. This CDR3 comprises 13 residues. The V and J ends lost 4 bases and 5 bases, in that order; junction bases with no gene match: 4. CDR1 and CDR2 from the germline V gene are SGHTA and FQGNSA. The CDR3: CASSSGGWETQYF. The CDR3 DNA follows: TGTGCCAGCAGCTCAGGGGGTTGGGAGACCCAGTACTTC. The full variable domain, with the rest looked up from reference TRBV7-2 and TRBJ2-5, is GAGVSQSPSNKVTEKGKDVELRCDPISGHTALYWYRQSLGQGLEFLIYFQGNSAPDKSGLPSDRFSAERTGGSVSTLTIQRTQQEDSAVYLCASSSGGWETQYFGPGTRLLVL.

V is TRBV11-2 and J is TRBJ2-4; 7 bases match TRBD1. The CDR3 extends over 16 amino acids. V was clipped by 6 bases and J by 7 bases; unmatched bases: 15. In germline, CDR1 is SGHAT, CDR2 FQNNGV. The DNA of the CDR3 is TGTGCCAGCAGTGGGGTGAGGGGGCGCTATCCCAACATTCAGTACTTC. Amino acid sequence: CASSGVRGRYPNIQYF.

This chain joins TRBV19 and TRBJ2-3; no reliable D call. V lost 6 bases to trimming and J lost 0 bases, with 10 bases between them. CDR3 length: 14 amino acids. Looked up from germline, CDR1 is LNHDA and CDR2 is SQIVND (reference sequence). CDR3 sequence (DNA): TGTGCCAGTAGATCGGTGCCTAGCACAGATACGCAGTATTTT. Its translation is CASRSVPSTDTQYF.

V gene TRBV21-1 combines with J gene TRBJ2-5; the table names TRBD2, a call not compared with the DNA. TRBV21-1 is noted as a pseudogene. The CDR3 spans 15 residues. The CDR3 DNA sequence: TGTGCCAGCAGCCACGCCCGCGGGATAGTCGAGACCCAGTACTTC. As protein: CASSHARGIVETQYF.

The chain carries TRBV6-2 or TRBV6-3 and TRBJ1-6; D perhaps matches TRBD1 (6 bases). CDR1 and CDR2 from the germline V gene are MNHEY and SVGEGT. The CDR3 is made up of 14 amino acids. Trimming took 8 bases from V and 7 from J, leaving 15 bases between them. For the CDR3, the DNA is TGTGCCAGCGGCCCCTACGACAGGAATTCACCCCTCCACTTT. Translation: CASGPYDRNSPLHF.

This clone has just a few counts. The gene calls are TRBV18 and TRBJ1-2, with TRBD1 matching over 7 bases. J was trimmed by 4 bases and V by 3 bases; bases with no gene match: 5. There are 14 residues in the CDR3. Germline values: CDR1 KGHSH, CDR2 LQKENI. The CDR3 loop is CASSPTTGSYGYTF. CDR3 coding DNA: TGTGCCAGCTCACCTACGACAGGGAGCTATGGCTACACCTTC.

J is TRBJ2-3 and V is TRBV28; 10 nucleotides match TRBD2. The J segment lost 1 base and the V segment lost 5 bases, leaving 6 bases of the junction unmatched. This CDR3 region has 16 residues. The V gene's germline CDR1 is MDHEN and CDR2 SYDVKM. The CDR3 here is CASSPPAGGGTDTQYF. CDR3 coding DNA: TGTGCCAGCAGTCCTCCAGCGGGAGGGGGCACAGATACGCAGTATTTT. The variable domain in full, completed from reference TRBV28 and TRBJ2-3, reads DVKVTQSSRYLVKRTGEKVFLECVQDMDHENMFWYRQDPGLGLRLIYFSYDVKMKEKGDIPEGYSVSREKKERFSLILESASTNQTSMYLCASSPPAGGGTDTQYFGPGTRLTVL.

The chain is built from TRBV10-3 and TRBJ1-1; 8 bases line up with TRBD1. The CDR3 totals 14 residues. Trimming removed 4 bases from V and 1 base from J; junction bases left unmatched: 2. CDR1 and CDR2 (germline): ENHRY, SYGVKD. The CDR3 region is CAISGGTGNTEAFF. The CDR3 region has the DNA TGTGCCATCAGTGGAGGGACAGGGAACACTGAAGCTTTCTTT.

The chain links TRBV12-5 to TRBJ2-1; 8 nucleotides agree with TRBD1. CDR3 length: 15 amino acids. Germline CDR1 LGHNT, CDR2 FRNRAP. V lost 6 bases, J lost 7 bases, and 11 bases stayed unmatched. CDR3 DNA sequence: TGTGCTAGTGGGCTTCAGGGGGCACGGTTTAATGAGCAGTTCTTC. It yields the protein CASGLQGARFNEQFF.